This T cell receptor beta chain is drawn from a study of T cells in localized non-small cell lung cancer. Findings and limits, study-wide: Heterogeneity is still possible, as just one tumor region was sequenced. The highest T cell clonality was in uninvolved adjacent lung, above tumor.

This clone was observed a single time. Its antigen remains unidentified. It was adjacent lung free of atypia that was taken, at least 2 cm from the tumor margin. Germline values: CDR1 KGHSH, CDR2 LQKENI. The CDR3 sequence is 15 residues long. Germline trimming cut 2 bases from V and 6 bases from J; bases unmatched to any gene: 8. Assay: immunoSEQ multiplex PCR; the TCRdb copy retains only in-frame clones and omits some. The table lists some 2,200 clones, roughly 33% of them singletons. The source of this sequence is a female donor at least 60 years old with stage I squamous cell lung carcinoma. The starting material was normal lung tissue next to the tumor, obtained before any cancer treatment. The chain joins TRBV18 to TRBJ2-7, with TRBD2 identical over 9 bases. The CDR3 DNA is TGTGCCAGCTCACCAACCTCGGTACTAGCGGGCGAGCAGTACTTC. This codes for CASSPTSVLAGEQYF.